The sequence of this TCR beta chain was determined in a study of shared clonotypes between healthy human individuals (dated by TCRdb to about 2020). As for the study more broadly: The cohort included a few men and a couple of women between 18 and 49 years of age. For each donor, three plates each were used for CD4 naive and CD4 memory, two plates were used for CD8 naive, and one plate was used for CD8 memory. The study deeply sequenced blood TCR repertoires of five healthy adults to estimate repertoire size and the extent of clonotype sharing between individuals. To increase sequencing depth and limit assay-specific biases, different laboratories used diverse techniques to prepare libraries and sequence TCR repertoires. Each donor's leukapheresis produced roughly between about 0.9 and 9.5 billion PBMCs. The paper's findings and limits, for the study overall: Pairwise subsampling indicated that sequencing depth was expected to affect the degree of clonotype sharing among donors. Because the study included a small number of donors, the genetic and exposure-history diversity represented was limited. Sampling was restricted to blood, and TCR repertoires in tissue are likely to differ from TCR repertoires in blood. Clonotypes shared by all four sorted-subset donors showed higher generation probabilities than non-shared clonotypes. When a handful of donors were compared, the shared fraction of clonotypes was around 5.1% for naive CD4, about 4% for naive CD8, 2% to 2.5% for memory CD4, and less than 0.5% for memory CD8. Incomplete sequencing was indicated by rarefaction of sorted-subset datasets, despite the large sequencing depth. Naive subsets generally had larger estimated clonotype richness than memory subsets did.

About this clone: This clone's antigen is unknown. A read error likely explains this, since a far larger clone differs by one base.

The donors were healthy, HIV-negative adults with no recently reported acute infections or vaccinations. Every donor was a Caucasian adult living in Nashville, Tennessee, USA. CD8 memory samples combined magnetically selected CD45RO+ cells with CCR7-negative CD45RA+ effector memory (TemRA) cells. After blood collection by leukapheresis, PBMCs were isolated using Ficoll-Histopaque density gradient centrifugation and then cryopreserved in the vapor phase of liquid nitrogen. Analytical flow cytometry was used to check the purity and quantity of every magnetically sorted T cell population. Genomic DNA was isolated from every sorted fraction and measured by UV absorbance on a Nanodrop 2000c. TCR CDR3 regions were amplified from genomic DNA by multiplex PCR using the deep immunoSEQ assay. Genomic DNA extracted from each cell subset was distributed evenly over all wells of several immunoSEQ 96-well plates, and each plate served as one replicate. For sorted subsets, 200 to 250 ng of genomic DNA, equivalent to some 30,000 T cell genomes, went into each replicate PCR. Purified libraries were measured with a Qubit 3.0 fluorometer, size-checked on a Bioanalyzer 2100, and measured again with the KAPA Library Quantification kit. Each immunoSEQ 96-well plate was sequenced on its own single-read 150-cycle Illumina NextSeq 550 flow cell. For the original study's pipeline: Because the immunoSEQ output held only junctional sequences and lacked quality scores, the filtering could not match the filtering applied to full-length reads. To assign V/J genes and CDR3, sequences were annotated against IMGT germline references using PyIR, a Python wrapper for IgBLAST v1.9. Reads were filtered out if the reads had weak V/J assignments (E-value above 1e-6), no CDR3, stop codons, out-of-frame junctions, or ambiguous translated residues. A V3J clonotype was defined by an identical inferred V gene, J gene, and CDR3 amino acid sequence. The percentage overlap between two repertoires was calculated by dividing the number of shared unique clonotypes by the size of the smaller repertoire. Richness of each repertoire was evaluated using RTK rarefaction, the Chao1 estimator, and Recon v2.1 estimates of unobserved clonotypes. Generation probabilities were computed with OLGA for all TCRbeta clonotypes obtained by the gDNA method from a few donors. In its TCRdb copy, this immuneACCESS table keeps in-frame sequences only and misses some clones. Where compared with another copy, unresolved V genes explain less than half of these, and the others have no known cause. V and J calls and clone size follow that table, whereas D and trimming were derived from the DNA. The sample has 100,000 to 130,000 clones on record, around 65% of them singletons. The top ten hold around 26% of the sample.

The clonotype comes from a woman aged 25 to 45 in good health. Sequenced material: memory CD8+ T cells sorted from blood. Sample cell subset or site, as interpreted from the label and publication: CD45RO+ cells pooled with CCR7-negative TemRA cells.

CDR3 protein: CASSQDPTSGSNEQYF. The nucleotide sequence is TGCGCCAGCAGCCAAGACCCGACTAGCGGGAGCAACGAGCAGTACTTC. The V and J segments used are TRBV4-1 and TRBJ2-7, with 12 bases matching TRBD2. V has 0 bases trimmed and J has 5 bases trimmed; junction bases matching no gene number 5. As encoded in the germline V gene, CDR1 is MGHRA while CDR2 is YSYEKL. The CDR3 measures 16 amino acids from cysteine to phenylalanine. Just the 48-base CDR3 DNA is kept, in frame starting at base 1.